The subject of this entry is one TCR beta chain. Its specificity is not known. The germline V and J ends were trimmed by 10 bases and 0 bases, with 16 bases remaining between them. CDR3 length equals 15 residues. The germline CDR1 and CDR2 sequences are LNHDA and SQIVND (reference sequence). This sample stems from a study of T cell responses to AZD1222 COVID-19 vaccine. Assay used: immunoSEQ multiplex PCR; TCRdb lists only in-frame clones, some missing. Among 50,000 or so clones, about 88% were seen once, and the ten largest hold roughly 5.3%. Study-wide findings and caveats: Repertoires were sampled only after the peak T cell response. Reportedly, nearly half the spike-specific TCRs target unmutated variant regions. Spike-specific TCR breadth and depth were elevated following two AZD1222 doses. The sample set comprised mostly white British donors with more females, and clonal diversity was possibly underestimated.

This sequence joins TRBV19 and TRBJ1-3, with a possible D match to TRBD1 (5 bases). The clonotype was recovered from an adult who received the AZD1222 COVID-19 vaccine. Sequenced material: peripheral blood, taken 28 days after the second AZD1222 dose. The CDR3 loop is CAIDPYRYSGNTIYF. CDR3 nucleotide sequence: TGTGCCATCGATCCATACAGGTACTCTGGAAACACCATATATTTT.